Each of the 20 T cell receptor beta chains below was sequenced from the same sample in a study of CD8+ T cells in alopecia areata. The authors extracted RNA and reverse transcribed it into cDNA as the sequencing template. Profiling relied on immunoSEQ multiplex PCR, and the TCRdb table lists in-frame clones only, not all of them. The table lists about 100,000 clones, 55% to 75% of them singletons, with about 17% in the top ten. Indicated treatment: oral pan-JAK inhibitor, 5-10 mg twice daily. The specimen comprised CD8+ T cells sorted from blood, sampled at approximately week 56, from a patient treated with tofacitinib. All receptors come from a human donor with alopecia areata.

This clone was counted only a few times. This chain links TRBV2 with TRBJ1-1; D gene uncertain. The germline gives CDR1 SNHLY, CDR2 FYNNEI. With 11 bases removed from V and 3 bases from J, the gap between germline ends came to 7 bases. The CDR3 extends over 10 amino acids. The CDR3 region is CARFYTEAFF. The CDR3 region has the DNA TGTGCCCGATTTTACACTGAAGCTTTCTTT.

V gene TRBV11-2 combines with J gene TRBJ1-2; D is unresolved. Trimming shortened V by 2 bases and J by 5 bases, and 12 bases separated the two germline ends. The germline V gene has CDR1 SGHAT and CDR2 FQNNGV. The CDR3 has 14 residues. CDR3 sequence (DNA): TGTGCCAGCAGCTTAATGGACGGGGAGTATGGCTACACCTTC. It encodes CASSLMDGEYGYTF.

The sample holds one count of this clone. At the DNA level, this CDR3 is encoded by other sequences in the same sample as well. This sequence joins TRBV6-1 and TRBJ1-5; 10 nucleotides line up with TRBD1. V lost 6 bases to trimming and J lost 0 bases; unmatched junction nucleotides: 2. Germline V gene lookup returns CDR1 MNHNS and CDR2 SASEGT. The CDR3 is 15 amino acids. CDR3 sequence: CASRDRGDSNQPQHF. DNA of the CDR3: TGTGCCAGCAGGGACAGGGGGGATAGCAATCAGCCCCAGCATTTT.

The rearrangement uses TRBV5-1 and TRBJ2-6, with 10 bases fitting TRBD2. The CDR3 loop spans 17 amino acids. Losses at the gene ends were 1 base for V and 2 bases for J; bases not matched to a gene: 3. The germline CDR1 and CDR2 sequences are SGHRS and YFSETQ. The CDR3 nucleotides are TGCGCCAGCAGCTTGTCCCTAGCGGGGGCTGGGGCCAACGTCCTGACTTTC. Translating gives CASSLSLAGAGANVLTF.

This clone was seen a few times. The chain has TRBV25-1 and TRBJ1-5; tentative D call: TRBD1 (6 bases). Trimming pared 1 base from V and 14 bases from J, leaving 15 bases between. This CDR3 comprises 13 residues. Germline V CDR1 and CDR2: MGHDK, SYGVNS. CDR3 amino acids: CASSESLGGQKHF. The DNA for the CDR3 is TGTGCCAGCAGTGAATCGTTGGGGGGCCAAAAGCATTTT.

The V call is TRBV6-5, the J call TRBJ2-1, with D possibly matching TRBD1 (6 bases). The V end was cut by 6 bases, the J end by 1 base, with 7 bases between. Looked up from germline, CDR1 is MNHEY and CDR2 is SVGAGI. The CDR3 spans 13 residues. Here the CDR3 reads CASSQGSYNEQFF. The CDR3 DNA reads as TGTGCCAGCAGCCAGGGGTCCTACAATGAGCAGTTCTTC.

This clone was picked up a small number of times. This chain uses TRBV7-8 with TRBJ2-7, with a possible D match to TRBD1 (5 bases). Germline CDR1 SGHVS, CDR2 FQNEAQ. This CDR3 has 13 amino acids. V was trimmed by 5 bases and J by 3 bases, leaving 11 bases between them. The DNA for the CDR3 is TGTGCCAGCAGCCTTGGGGCAGGCTACGAGCAGTACTTC. This codes for CASSLGAGYEQYF.

This clone appeared a few times. J is TRBJ2-7 and V is TRBV7-2, with no clear D. Germline lookup yields CDR1 SGHTA and CDR2 FQGNSA. The CDR3 length is 14 residues. V shed 2 bases and J shed 1 base, with 9 bases lying between them. Here the CDR3 reads CASSLHPDSYEQYF. CDR3 coding DNA: TGTGCCAGCAGCTTACATCCGGATTCCTACGAGCAGTACTTC.

The genes are TRBV2 and TRBJ1-1, with 8 bases that match TRBD1. The CDR3 extends over 11 amino acids. The J segment lost 9 bases and the V segment lost 7 bases, leaving 4 bases of the junction unmatched. From germline, CDR1 is SNHLY and CDR2 FYNNEI. CDR3 sequence: CASTGQGQAFF. The DNA for the CDR3 is TGTGCCAGCACCGGACAGGGCCAAGCTTTCTTT.

This clone showed up just a few times. The V gene is TRBV12-5, the J gene TRBJ2-1; the D is unclear. The CDR3 has 12 amino acids. Germline V lookup: CDR1 LGHNT, CDR2 FRNRAP. V lost 7 bases, J lost 5 bases, and 9 bases lay in between. The CDR3 DNA reads TGTGCTAGTGCAACTGGTAACAATGAGCAGTTCTTC. Translation gives CASATGNNEQFF.

The CDR3, as DNA: TGCGCCAGCACAACTAGCGGCTACAATGAGCAGTTCTTC. Translated: CASTTSGYNEQFF. This rearrangement joins TRBV5-1 to TRBJ2-1; 8 bases are a match to TRBD2. Germline V gene data show CDR1 as SGHRS and CDR2 as YFSETQ. The CDR3 is 13 amino acids. Trimming removed 6 bases from V and 3 bases from J; junction bases left unmatched: 2.

The V and J genes are TRBV6-1 and TRBJ2-3; 7 bases are a match to TRBD1. V was clipped by 6 bases and J by 5 bases; unmatched bases: 8. CDR3 length equals 14 residues. Germline V gene sequence: CDR1 MNHNS, CDR2 SASEGT. The CDR3 protein is CASSPGTGEDTQYF. The CDR3 nucleotides are TGTGCCAGCAGCCCCGGAACAGGGGAAGATACGCAGTATTTT.

The rearrangement joins TRBV27 to TRBJ1-3, with no clear D. The CDR3 runs to 11 residues. CDR1 is MNHEY, CDR2 SMNVEV, per germline (reference sequence). Trimming left V 6 bases short and J 4 bases short, with 4 bases between. DNA for the CDR3: TGTGCCAGCAGCCAGGGAAACACCATATATTTT. Protein: CASSQGNTIYF.

This clone showed up just a few times. The chain carries TRBV13 and TRBJ1-6; D call uncertain. In germline, CDR1 is PRHDT, CDR2 FYEKMQ (reference sequence). This CDR3 is built from 15 residues. V was clipped by 5 bases and J by 0 bases, with 8 bases between them. The DNA for the CDR3 is TGTGCCAGCAGCGAGACGAGCTCCTATAATTCACCCCTCCACTTT. This gives the protein CASSETSSYNSPLHF.

This chain links TRBV6-6 with TRBJ1-6; D gene unclear. Germline CDR1 reads MNHNY; CDR2 reads SVGAGI (reference sequence). V was pared by 11 bases and J by 11 bases, with 10 bases between. The CDR3 extends over 10 amino acids. The CDR3 sequence is CASGTTPLHF. The CDR3, as DNA: TGTGCCTCGGGAACTACACCCCTCCACTTT.

The J gene is TRBJ2-7, the V gene TRBV19, with TRBD1 matching 8 bases. This CDR3 contains 11 residues. Germline CDR1 is LNHDA and CDR2 is SQIVND (reference sequence). The V gene end was trimmed by 8 bases and the J gene end by 6 bases; junction bases not matched to a gene: 3. CDR3 sequence (DNA): TGTGCCAGTCGACAGGGGTTCGAGCAGTACTTC. This translates into CASRQGFEQYF.

The chain carries TRBV4-1 and TRBJ2-1; TRBD1 matches at 8 bases. There are 15 residues in the CDR3. With V trimmed by 4 bases and J by 7 bases, 9 bases remained unmatched. Germline V lookup: CDR1 MGHRA, CDR2 YSYEKL. CDR3 protein: CASSPQRDRTNEQFF. The CDR3 DNA reads as TGCGCCAGCAGCCCACAACGGGACAGGACTAATGAGCAGTTCTTC.

The chain links TRBV20-1 to TRBJ2-1; D unresolved. Trimming cost V 5 bases and J 3 bases, with 5 bases left between them. Germline CDR1 reads DFQATT; CDR2 reads SNEGSKA (reference sequence). The CDR3 contains 11 residues. The CDR3 is CSARSYNEQFF. The CDR3 DNA follows: TGCAGTGCTCGGAGCTACAATGAGCAGTTCTTC.

This clone was observed a single time. The V and J genes are TRBV2 and TRBJ2-3; perhaps TRBD2 as D (7 bases). The CDR3 extends over 14 amino acids. The V gene's germline CDR1 is SNHLY and CDR2 FYNNEI. V lost 2 bases and J 6 bases, leaving 12 bases between the germline ends. CDR3 DNA sequence: TGTGCCAGCAGTGAAAGGGGGGGGGCGGATACGCAGTATTTT. Translated: CASSERGGADTQYF.

This clone was observed a handful of times. This CDR3 is CASSFSPLVNQPQHF. CDR3 coding DNA: TGTGCCAGCAGCTTCAGTCCCTTAGTCAATCAGCCCCAGCATTTT. The V and J genes are TRBV7-2 and TRBJ1-5; D is unresolved. Trimming pared 3 bases from V and 3 bases from J, leaving 12 bases between. The germline gives CDR1 SGHTA, CDR2 FQGNSA. The CDR3 has 15 amino acids.